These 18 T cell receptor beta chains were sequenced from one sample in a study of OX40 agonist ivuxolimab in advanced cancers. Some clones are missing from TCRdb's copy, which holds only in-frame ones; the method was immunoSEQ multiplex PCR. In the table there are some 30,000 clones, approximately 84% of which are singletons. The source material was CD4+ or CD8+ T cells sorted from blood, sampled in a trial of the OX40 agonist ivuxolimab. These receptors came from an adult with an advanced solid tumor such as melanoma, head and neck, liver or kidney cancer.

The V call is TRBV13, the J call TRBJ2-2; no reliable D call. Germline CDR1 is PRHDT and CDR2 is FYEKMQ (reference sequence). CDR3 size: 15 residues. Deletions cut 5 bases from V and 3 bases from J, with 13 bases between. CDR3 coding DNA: TGTGCCAGCAGCGCAAGGTCCCGGGACACCGGGGAGCTGTTTTTT. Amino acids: CASSARSRDTGELFF.

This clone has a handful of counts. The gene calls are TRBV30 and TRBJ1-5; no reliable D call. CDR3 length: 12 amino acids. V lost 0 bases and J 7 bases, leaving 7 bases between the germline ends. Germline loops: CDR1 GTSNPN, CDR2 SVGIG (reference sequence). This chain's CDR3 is CAWSVPPQPQHF. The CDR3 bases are TGTGCCTGGAGTGTACCTCCCCAGCCCCAGCATTTT.

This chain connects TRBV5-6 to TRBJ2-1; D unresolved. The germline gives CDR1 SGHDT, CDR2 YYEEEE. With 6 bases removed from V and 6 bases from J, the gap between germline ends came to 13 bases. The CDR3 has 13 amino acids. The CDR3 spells CASTSREPNEQFF. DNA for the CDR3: TGTGCCAGCACTTCAAGGGAACCCAATGAGCAGTTCTTC.

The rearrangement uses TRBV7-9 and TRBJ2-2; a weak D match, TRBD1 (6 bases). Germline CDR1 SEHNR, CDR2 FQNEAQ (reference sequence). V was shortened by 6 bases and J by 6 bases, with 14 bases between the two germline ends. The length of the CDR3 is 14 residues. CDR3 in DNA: TGTGCCAGCAGTTACGCAGGGGTCCCCGGGGAGCTGTTTTTT. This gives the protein CASSYAGVPGELFF.

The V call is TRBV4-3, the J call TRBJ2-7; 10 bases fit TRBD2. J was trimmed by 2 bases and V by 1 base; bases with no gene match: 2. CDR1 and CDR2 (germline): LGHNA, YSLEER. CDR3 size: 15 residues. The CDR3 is CASSQGTSGTYEQYF. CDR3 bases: TGCGCCAGCAGCCAAGGGACTAGCGGTACCTACGAGCAGTACTTC.

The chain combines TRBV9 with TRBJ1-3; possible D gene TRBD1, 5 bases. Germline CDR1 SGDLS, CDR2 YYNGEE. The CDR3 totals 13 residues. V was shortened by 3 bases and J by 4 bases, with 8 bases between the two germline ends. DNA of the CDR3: TGTGCCAGCAGCGGGGGGATCGGAAACACCATATATTTT. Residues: CASSGGIGNTIYF.

CDR3 sequence: CASNREQGWGGELFF. Written as DNA, the CDR3 is TGTGCCAGCAATCGGGAGCAGGGATGGGGCGGGGAGCTGTTTTTT. V usage is TRBV9 and J usage is TRBJ2-2; TRBD2 might be the D (6 bases). Trimming pared 6 bases from V and 7 bases from J, leaving 19 bases between. Germline CDR1 is SGDLS and CDR2 is YYNGEE. The CDR3 extends over 15 amino acids.

CDR3 protein: CASSVDGGTEAFF. The CDR3 nucleotides read TGTGCCAGCAGCGTAGATGGGGGTACTGAAGCTTTCTTT. The rearrangement joins TRBV9 to TRBJ1-1, with D tentatively TRBD1 (5 bases). CDR3 length: 13 amino acids. CDR1 is SGDLS and CDR2 is YYNGEE in the germline V gene. The V gene lost 0 bases and the J gene lost 5 bases, with 8 bases spanning the gap.

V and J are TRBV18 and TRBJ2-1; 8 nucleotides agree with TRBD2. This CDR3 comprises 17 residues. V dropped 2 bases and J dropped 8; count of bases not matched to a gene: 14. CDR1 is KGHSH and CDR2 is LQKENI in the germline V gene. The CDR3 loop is CASSPIPTSALGDEQFF. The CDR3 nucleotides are TGTGCCAGCTCACCAATCCCGACTAGCGCCTTGGGCGATGAGCAGTTCTTC.

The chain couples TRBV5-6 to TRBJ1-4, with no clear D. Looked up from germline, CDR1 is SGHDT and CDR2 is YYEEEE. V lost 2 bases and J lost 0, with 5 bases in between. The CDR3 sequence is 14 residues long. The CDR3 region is CASSFLATNEKLFF. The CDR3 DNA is TGTGCCAGCAGCTTCCTGGCAACTAATGAAAAACTGTTTTTT.

The CDR3 loop is CASSLGRWTSGPRAYNEQFF. In DNA form, the CDR3 reads TGTGCCAGCAGCTTAGGACGATGGACTAGCGGGCCAAGAGCCTACAATGAGCAGTTCTTC. The rearrangement links TRBV7-8 to TRBJ2-1, with 11 nucleotides matching TRBD2. Germline V gene lookup returns CDR1 SGHVS and CDR2 FQNEAQ. Trimming cost V 1 base and J 2 bases; bases outside gene matches: 13. The CDR3 runs 20 residues.

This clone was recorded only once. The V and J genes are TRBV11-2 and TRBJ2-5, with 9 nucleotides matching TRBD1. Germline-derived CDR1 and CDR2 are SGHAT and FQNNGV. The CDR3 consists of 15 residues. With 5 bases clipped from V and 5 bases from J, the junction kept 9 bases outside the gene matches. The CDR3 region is CASSETGGEDETQYF. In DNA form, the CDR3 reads TGTGCCAGCAGCGAAACAGGGGGCGAGGATGAGACCCAGTACTTC.

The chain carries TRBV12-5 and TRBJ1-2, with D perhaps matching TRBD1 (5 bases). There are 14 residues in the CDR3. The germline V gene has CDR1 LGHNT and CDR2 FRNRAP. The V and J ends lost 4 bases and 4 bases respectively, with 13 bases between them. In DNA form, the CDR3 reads TGTGCTAGTGGTTACGGGGGTGCAATCTATGGCTACACCTTC. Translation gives CASGYGGAIYGYTF.

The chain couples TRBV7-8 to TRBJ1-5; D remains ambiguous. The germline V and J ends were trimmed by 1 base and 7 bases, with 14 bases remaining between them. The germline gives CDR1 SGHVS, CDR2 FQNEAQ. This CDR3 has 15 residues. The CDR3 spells CASSLEAGRVQPQHF. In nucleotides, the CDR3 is TGTGCCAGCAGCTTAGAAGCGGGAAGAGTACAGCCCCAGCATTTT.

The CDR3 region is CASSLERGVWDEQFF. In nucleotides, the CDR3 is TGTGCCAGCAGCTTGGAAAGGGGAGTGTGGGATGAGCAGTTCTTC. The gene calls are TRBV5-6 and TRBJ2-1; D assignment may be TRBD1 or TRBD2 (5 bases each). Trimming took off 0 bases at V and 8 bases at J, with 15 bases between the two ends. The CDR3 contains 15 residues. Germline loops: CDR1 SGHDT, CDR2 YYEEEE.

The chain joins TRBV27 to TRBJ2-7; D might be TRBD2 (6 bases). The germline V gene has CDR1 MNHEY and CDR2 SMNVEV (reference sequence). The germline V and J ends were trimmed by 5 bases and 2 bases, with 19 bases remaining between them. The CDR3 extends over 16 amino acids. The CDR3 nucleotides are TGTGCCAGCAGTCCCCTGGGCCCACAGCGGGCCTACGAGCAGTACTTC. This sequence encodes CASSPLGPQRAYEQYF.

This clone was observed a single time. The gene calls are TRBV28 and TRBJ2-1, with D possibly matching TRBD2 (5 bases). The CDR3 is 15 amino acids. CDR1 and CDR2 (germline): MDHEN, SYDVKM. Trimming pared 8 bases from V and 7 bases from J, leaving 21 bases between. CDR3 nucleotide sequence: TGTGCCAGCGGATCCGGGGTCCCAATTGGGAATGAGCAGTTCTTC. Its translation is CASGSGVPIGNEQFF.

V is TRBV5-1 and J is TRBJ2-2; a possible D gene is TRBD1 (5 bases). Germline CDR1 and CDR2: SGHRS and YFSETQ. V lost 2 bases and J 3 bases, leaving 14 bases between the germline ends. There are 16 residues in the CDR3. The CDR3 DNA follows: TGCGCCAGCAGCTTTGGACAACCCGCGGACACCGGGGAGCTGTTTTTT. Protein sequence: CASSFGQPADTGELFF.